A selection of T cell receptor beta chains follows, all from one sample in a study of blood T cell repertoires in COVID-19. Clones were read by immunoSEQ multiplex PCR, and TCRdb kept only the in-frame ones, dropping some. This sample yields 65,000 to 90,000 clones, of which around 91% are seen a single time; under 6.5% belongs to the top ten. The material sequenced was peripheral blood. All receptors derive from a human donor in a cohort sampled during active COVID-19. Both conserved end residues are part of each CDR3. Fields, in order: J gene, V gene, D gene, clone size, CDR3 protein, CDR3 DNA. The D gene is left open where the match is weak. Only some rows state a clone size, as once, few, many or a class for expanded clones.

j_call: TRBJ2-1
v_call: TRBV6-5
d_call: -
clone_size: -
cdr3_aa: CASSLTGSYNEQFF
cdr3_nt: TGTGCCAGCAGTCTGACAGGAAGCTACAATGAGCAGTTCTTC

j_call: TRBJ2-4
v_call: TRBV27
d_call: -
clone_size: -
cdr3_aa: CASSPAANLAKNIQYF
cdr3_nt: TGTGCCAGCAGTCCGGCGGCTAATCTAGCCAAAAACATTCAGTACTTC

j_call: TRBJ2-1
v_call: TRBV9
d_call: TRBD2
clone_size: few
cdr3_aa: CASSDERGPGEQFF
cdr3_nt: TGTGCCAGCAGCGACGAGCGGGGGCCGGGGGAGCAGTTCTTC

j_call: TRBJ2-3
v_call: TRBV5-1
d_call: -
clone_size: -
cdr3_aa: CASSLVPRGAQYF
cdr3_nt: TGCGCCAGCAGCTTGGTTCCCAGGGGAGCGCAGTATTTT

j_call: TRBJ1-2
v_call: TRBV6-5
d_call: TRBD1
clone_size: -
cdr3_aa: CASRGTGNYGYTF
cdr3_nt: TGTGCCAGCAGGGGGACAGGAAACTATGGCTACACCTTC

j_call: TRBJ2-2
v_call: TRBV6-2/TRBV6-3
d_call: -
clone_size: -
cdr3_aa: CASSFEGAWTGELFF
cdr3_nt: TGTGCCAGCAGTTTTGAAGGGGCGTGGACCGGGGAGCTGTTTTTT

j_call: TRBJ2-3
v_call: TRBV9
d_call: -
clone_size: -
cdr3_aa: CASSSRTQGPSDTQYF
cdr3_nt: TGTGCCAGCAGCTCCAGGACCCAGGGTCCATCGGATACGCAGTATTTT

j_call: TRBJ1-1
v_call: TRBV11-2
d_call: -
clone_size: -
cdr3_aa: CASSFDPLGSEAFF
cdr3_nt: TGTGCCAGCAGCTTCGATCCTCTGGGGAGTGAAGCTTTCTTT

j_call: TRBJ1-1
v_call: TRBV18
d_call: TRBD1
clone_size: -
cdr3_aa: CASSPGAGGLLNTEAFF
cdr3_nt: TGTGCCAGCTCGCCGGGCGCAGGGGGCTTGTTGAACACTGAAGCTTTCTTT

j_call: TRBJ1-1
v_call: TRBV5-1
d_call: -
clone_size: once
cdr3_aa: CASSLGPKAFF
cdr3_nt: TGCGCCAGCAGCTTGGGGCCCAAAGCTTTCTTT

j_call: TRBJ2-5
v_call: TRBV30
d_call: TRBD1
clone_size: once
cdr3_aa: CAWNRGQLLETQYF
cdr3_nt: TGTGCCTGGAATCGGGGACAGTTGTTGGAGACCCAGTACTTC

j_call: TRBJ2-5
v_call: TRBV7-3
d_call: TRBD2
clone_size: -
cdr3_aa: CASSLSGGQETQYF
cdr3_nt: TGTGCCAGCAGCCTCTCGGGGGGCCAAGAGACCCAGTACTTC

j_call: TRBJ2-7
v_call: TRBV7-2
d_call: TRBD1
clone_size: -
cdr3_aa: CASSKRSGTGYHEQYF
cdr3_nt: TGTGCCAGCAGCAAAAGGTCCGGGACAGGATACCACGAGCAGTACTTC

j_call: TRBJ2-3
v_call: TRBV10-3
d_call: -
clone_size: once
cdr3_aa: CAISDGGGPTDTQYF
cdr3_nt: TGTGCCATCAGTGATGGCGGGGGCCCCACAGATACGCAGTATTTT

j_call: TRBJ2-7
v_call: TRBV3-1/TRBV3-2
d_call: -
clone_size: -
cdr3_aa: CASSQGRLQGYAYEQYF
cdr3_nt: TGTGCCAGCAGCCAAGGTCGTCTTCAGGGATACGCCTACGAGCAGTACTTC

j_call: TRBJ1-4
v_call: TRBV29-1
d_call: -
clone_size: -
cdr3_aa: CSTRQSLGEKLFF
cdr3_nt: TGCAGCACGAGACAGTCCCTAGGTGAAAAACTGTTTTTT

j_call: TRBJ1-5
v_call: TRBV6-5
d_call: -
clone_size: -
cdr3_aa: CASSSQGTGNQPQHF
cdr3_nt: TGTGCCAGCAGTTCGCAGGGGACGGGCAATCAGCCCCAGCATTTT

j_call: TRBJ2-5
v_call: TRBV7-9
d_call: TRBD2
clone_size: -
cdr3_aa: CASSHTGTSGSETQYF
cdr3_nt: TGTGCCAGCAGCCATACCGGGACTAGCGGGTCAGAGACCCAGTACTTC

j_call: TRBJ2-1
v_call: TRBV21-1
d_call: -
clone_size: -
cdr3_aa: CASRNGSESNNEQFF
cdr3_nt: TGTGCCAGCAGAAACGGCAGCGAGTCAAACAATGAGCAGTTCTTC

j_call: TRBJ1-1
v_call: TRBV4-3
d_call: -
clone_size: -
cdr3_aa: CASSQDQMARAFF
cdr3_nt: TGCGCCAGCAGCCAAGATCAGATGGCCAGAGCTTTCTTT

j_call: TRBJ2-4
v_call: TRBV5-1
d_call: -
clone_size: -
cdr3_aa: CASSLSGSMDSIQYF
cdr3_nt: TGCGCCAGCAGCTTGTCAGGATCTATGGATAGCATTCAGTACTTC

j_call: TRBJ1-2
v_call: TRBV6-2/TRBV6-3
d_call: -
clone_size: -
cdr3_aa: CASSYEGVWNYGYTF
cdr3_nt: TGTGCCAGCAGTTATGAGGGCGTTTGGAACTATGGCTACACCTTC

j_call: TRBJ1-2
v_call: TRBV10-3
d_call: TRBD1
clone_size: once
cdr3_aa: CAISESQGANYGYTF
cdr3_nt: TGTGCCATCAGTGAGTCACAGGGGGCAAACTATGGCTACACCTTC

j_call: TRBJ2-6
v_call: TRBV2
d_call: -
clone_size: -
cdr3_aa: CASSDGRATGANVLTF
cdr3_nt: TGTGCCAGCAGTGACGGGCGGGCGACTGGGGCCAACGTCCTGACTTTC